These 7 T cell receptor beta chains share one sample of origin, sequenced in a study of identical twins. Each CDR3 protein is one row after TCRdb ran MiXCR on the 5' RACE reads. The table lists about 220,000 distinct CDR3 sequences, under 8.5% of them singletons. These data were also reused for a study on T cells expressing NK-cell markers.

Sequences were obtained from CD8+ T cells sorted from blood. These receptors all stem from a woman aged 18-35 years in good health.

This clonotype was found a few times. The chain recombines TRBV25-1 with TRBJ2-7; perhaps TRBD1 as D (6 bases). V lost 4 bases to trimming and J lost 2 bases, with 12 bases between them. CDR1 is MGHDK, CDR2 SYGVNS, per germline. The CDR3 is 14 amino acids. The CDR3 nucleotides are TGTGCCAGCAGTGGAGACAGGAGAACCTACGAGCAGTACTTC. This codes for CASSGDRRTYEQYF.

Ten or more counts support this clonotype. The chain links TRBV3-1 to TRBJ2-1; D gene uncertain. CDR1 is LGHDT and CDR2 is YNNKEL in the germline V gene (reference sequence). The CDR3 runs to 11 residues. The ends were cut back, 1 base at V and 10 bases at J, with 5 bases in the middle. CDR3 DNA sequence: TGTGCCAGCAGCCAAGTTAAAGAGCAGTTCTTC. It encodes CASSQVKEQFF.

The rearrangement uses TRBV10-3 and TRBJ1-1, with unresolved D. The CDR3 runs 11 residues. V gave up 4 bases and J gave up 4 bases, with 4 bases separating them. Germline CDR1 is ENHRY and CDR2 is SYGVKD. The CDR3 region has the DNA TGTGCCATCAGTGTTGGCACTGAAGCTTTCTTT. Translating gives CAISVGTEAFF.

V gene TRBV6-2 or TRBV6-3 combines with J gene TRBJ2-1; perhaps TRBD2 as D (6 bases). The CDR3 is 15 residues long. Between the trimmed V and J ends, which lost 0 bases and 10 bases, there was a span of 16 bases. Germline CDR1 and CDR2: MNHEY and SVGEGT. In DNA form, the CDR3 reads TGTGCCAGCAGTTACTCCGTCGGGAGAATGCTAGAGCAGTTCTTC. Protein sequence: CASSYSVGRMLEQFF.

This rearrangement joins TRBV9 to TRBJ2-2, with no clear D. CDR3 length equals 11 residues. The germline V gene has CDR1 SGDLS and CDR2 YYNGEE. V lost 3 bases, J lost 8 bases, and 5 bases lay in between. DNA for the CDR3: TGTGCCAGCAGCGGTTTAGGGGAGCTGTTTTTT. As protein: CASSGLGELFF.

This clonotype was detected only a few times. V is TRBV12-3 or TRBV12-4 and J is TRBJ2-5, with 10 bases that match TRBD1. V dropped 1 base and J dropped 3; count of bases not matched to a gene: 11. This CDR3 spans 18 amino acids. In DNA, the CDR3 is TGTGCCAGCAGTTTAGTTAAAGGGACAGGGGCCGGAAAAGAGACCCAGTACTTC. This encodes CASSLVKGTGAGKETQYF.

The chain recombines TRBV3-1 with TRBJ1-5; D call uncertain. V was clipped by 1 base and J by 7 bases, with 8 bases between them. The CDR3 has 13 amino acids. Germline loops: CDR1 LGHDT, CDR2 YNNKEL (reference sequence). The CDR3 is CASSQAGWQPQHF. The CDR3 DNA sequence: TGTGCCAGCAGCCAAGCGGGGTGGCAGCCCCAGCATTTT.